This T cell receptor beta chain was recorded in a study of OX40 agonist ivuxolimab in advanced cancers. Overall study: Previous treatment with anti-PD-1, anti-PD-L1 or anti-CTLA-4 therapy was allowed; about 40% had received some.

The method was immunoSEQ multiplex PCR; TCRdb's version includes in-frame clones alone and lacks a portion of them. Of some 98,000 clones listed, about four fifths are singletons. V dropped 6 bases and J dropped 6 bases, with 11 bases sitting between them. The CDR3 sequence is 13 residues long. Per the germline V gene, CDR1 is KGHSH and CDR2 is LQKENI. The specimen was CD4+ or CD8+ T cells sorted from blood, collected in a trial of the OX40 agonist ivuxolimab. This TCR derives from an adult with an advanced solid tumor such as melanoma, head and neck, liver or kidney cancer. This chain links TRBV18 with TRBJ2-2; no firm D call. The CDR3 DNA sequence: TGTGCCAGCTCGGACCAACATTCCGGGGAGCTGTTTTTT. This sequence encodes CASSDQHSGELFF. Full variable domain (missing parts from reference TRBV18 and TRBJ2-2): NAGVMQNPRHLVRRRGQEARLRCSPMKGHSHVYWYRQLPEEGLKFMVYLQKENIIDESGMPKERFSAEFPKEGPSILRIQQVVRGDSAAYFCASSDQHSGELFFGEGSRLTVL.